This TCR beta chain is drawn from a study of blood T cell repertoires in COVID-19. Under the authors' procedure: Nucleated cell number was recorded as an estimate derived from reference gene primer amplification. The method was immunoSEQ multiplex PCR; TCRdb's version includes in-frame clones alone and lacks a portion of them. Clone size and V and J calls were adopted from that table, with D and trimming inferred from the DNA. This table has about 250,000 clones, approximately 83% appearing once. The germline V gene has CDR1 SGHRS and CDR2 YFSETQ. V gave up 0 bases and J gave up 1 base; unmatched junction bases: 8. This CDR3 comprises 17 residues.

The gene calls are TRBV5-1 and TRBJ1-1; 8 nucleotides agree with TRBD1. The specimen was peripheral blood. This clonotype was obtained from a man aged 80 or over with acute or convalescent COVID-19. CDR3 DNA: TGCGCCAGCAGCTTGGTTCCAGGGGGCCGGGGGAACACTGAAGCTTTCTTT. Protein sequence: CASSLVPGGRGNTEAFF.